A few counts support the clone carrying this T cell receptor (beta chain). This beta chain is a stray sequence in a library constructed for alpha chains; its clone size is not meaningful. The sample comes from a study of spatial heterogeneity in lung cancer. Study-level information: The study consistently detected more beta-chain than alpha-chain sequences.

This CDR3 contains 13 residues. Germline CDR1 and CDR2: LGHDT and YNNKEL (reference sequence). After removal of 1 base from V and 6 bases from J, the junction contained 0 bases not matched to a gene. Time point of the sample: blood taken at disease recurrence. Without sorting, whole RNA was sequenced from tumor, nontumor lung or frozen PBMC. Each TCR cDNA molecule bore a unique molecular identifier. TCRdb re-analysed the 5' RACE reads in MiXCR, keeping a single row per CDR3 protein. The sample shows about 9,700 distinct CDR3 sequences, 3.9% of them seen only once. The rearrangement links TRBV3-1 to TRBJ2-3; 8 bases are a match to TRBD2. The clonotype was recovered from a female donor with early-stage non-small cell lung cancer. The source was PBMCs, collected at recurrence. CDR3 nucleotides: TGTGCCAGCAGCCAAGGGACTAGCGATACGCAGTATTTT. This sequence encodes CASSQGTSDTQYF.